This T cell receptor (beta chain) comes out of a study of T-cell reconstitution after alpha-beta-depleted transplantation in children. V dropped 3 bases and J dropped 8 bases, with 11 bases sitting between them. The CDR3 spans 13 residues. The germline V gene has CDR1 SGHRS and CDR2 YFSETQ. Only a few counts were recorded for this clonotype. Its antigen is unidentified. Study-wide results and limits: Several hundred expanded graft clones reportedly were the source of alpha-beta T cells about two months after transplant. Once a year had passed after transplant, T-cell counts and diversity came mostly from newly produced T cells.

TCRbeta library preparation incorporated unique molecular identifiers. Via MiXCR, TCRdb re-called the PCR reads, giving one row per CDR3 protein. The table has around 110,000 distinct CDR3 sequences, under 13% seen once. This chain uses TRBV5-1 with TRBJ1-4, with D perhaps matching TRBD1 (5 bases). This TCR was sampled from a boy between 2 and 10 years old with acute lymphoblastic leukemia, due to receive a stem cell transplant. The sequencing used PBMCs, collected before TCRalphabeta/CD19-depleted stem cell transplant. The CDR3 coding sequence is TGCGCCAGCAGCTCCAGGGAAGGGGAAAAACTGTTTTTT. This translates into CASSSREGEKLFF.